The 30 T cell receptor beta chains given below trace back to one sample, sequenced in a study of T cell responses to AZD1222 COVID-19 vaccine. The method was immunoSEQ multiplex PCR; TCRdb's version includes in-frame clones alone and lacks a portion of them. The table has around 120,000 clones, more than 90% seen once. The material was peripheral blood, obtained on day 0 of AZD1222 vaccination. These TCRs come from an adult in good health.

The chain recombines TRBV6-5 with TRBJ2-1, with 10 nucleotides matching TRBD2. Germline loops: CDR1 MNHEY, CDR2 SVGAGI. Trimming took 6 bases from V and 4 from J; bases not matched to a gene: 6. The CDR3 totals 15 residues. The chain's CDR3 is CASSVGLAEYNEQFF. The CDR3 DNA reads TGTGCCAGCAGCGTTGGACTAGCGGAGTACAATGAGCAGTTCTTC.

This rearrangement joins TRBV2 to TRBJ1-6; no clear D gene. Germline-derived CDR1 and CDR2 are SNHLY and FYNNEI. Trimming left V 7 bases short and J 8 bases short, with 6 bases between. This CDR3 is 11 amino acids long. In DNA form, the CDR3 reads TGTGCCAGCACTACGGATTCACCCCTCCACTTT. Its translation is CASTTDSPLHF.

This chain uses TRBV6-1 with TRBJ1-5; D gene uncertain. The ends were cut back, 3 bases at V and 4 bases at J, with 7 bases in the middle. The CDR3 has 13 amino acids. Germline V CDR1 and CDR2: MNHNS, SASEGT. DNA of the CDR3: TGTGCCAGCAGTGACCTGGATAATCAGCCCCAGCATTTT. It yields the protein CASSDLDNQPQHF.

The rearrangement links TRBV15 to TRBJ1-3, with D unresolved. The CDR3 length is 17 residues. Germline assignment: CDR1 LNHNV and CDR2 YYDKDF (reference sequence). Trimming shortened V by 2 bases and J by 0 bases, and 14 bases separated the two germline ends. The CDR3 loop is CATSRPHSAASGNTIYF. For the CDR3, the DNA is TGTGCCACCAGCAGACCCCACTCCGCAGCCTCTGGAAACACCATATATTTT.

This clone was seen a single time. V is TRBV6-5 and J is TRBJ1-5, with D possibly being TRBD1 (6 bases). Germline V gives CDR1 MNHEY, CDR2 SVGAGI. Trimming took 4 bases from V and 0 from J, leaving 7 bases between them. There are 14 residues in the CDR3. The CDR3 region has the DNA TGTGCCAGCAGTTGGACAGATAGCAATCAGCCCCAGCATTTT. Encoded protein: CASSWTDSNQPQHF.

V is TRBV2 and J is TRBJ2-4; D is uncertain. Germline CDR1 and CDR2: SNHLY and FYNNEI. The CDR3 runs to 16 residues. V gave up 6 bases and J gave up 1 base, with 16 bases separating them. CDR3 protein: CASRGPVDLAKNIQYF. CDR3 in DNA: TGTGCCAGCAGGGGCCCCGTGGATCTGGCCAAAAACATTCAGTACTTC. The variable domain in full, completed from reference TRBV2 and TRBJ2-4, reads EPEVTQTPSHQVTQMGQEVILRCVPISNHLYFYWYRQILGQKVEFLVSFYNNEISEKSEIFDDQFSVERPDGSNFTLKIRSTKLEDSAMYFCASRGPVDLAKNIQYFGAGTRLSVL.

The DNA of the CDR3 is TGTGCCAGTAGTATAGCCGGGGGTTATCGAAATCAGCCCCAGCATTTT. It specifies CASSIAGGYRNQPQHF. The chain uses TRBV19 and TRBJ1-5; D perhaps matches TRBD1 (5 bases). The CDR3 runs 16 residues. Trimming removed 1 base at V and 4 bases at J, with 14 bases between. Germline loops: CDR1 LNHDA, CDR2 SQIVND (reference sequence).

V gene TRBV19 combines with J gene TRBJ2-7; 7 positions agree with TRBD1. CDR1 and CDR2 (germline): LNHDA, SQIVND (reference sequence). Trimming removed 8 bases from V and 0 bases from J; junction bases left unmatched: 7. The CDR3 length is 14 residues. CDR3 residues: CASAGTANSYEQYF. CDR3 sequence (DNA): TGTGCCAGTGCCGGGACAGCTAACTCCTACGAGCAGTACTTC.

This chain uses TRBV6-1 with TRBJ2-5; D call uncertain. This CDR3 has 13 amino acids. Deletions cut 4 bases from V and 2 bases from J, with 8 bases between. Per the germline V gene, CDR1 is MNHNS and CDR2 is SASEGT. As DNA, the CDR3 is TGTGCCAGCAGTGGAGCGCGACAAGAGACCCAGTACTTC. Protein: CASSGARQETQYF.

This clone was observed once. V usage is TRBV19 and J usage is TRBJ1-1, with 8 nucleotides matching TRBD1. V lost 7 bases to trimming and J lost 5 bases; unmatched junction nucleotides: 6. Germline CDR1 reads LNHDA; CDR2 reads SQIVND (reference sequence). CDR3 length: 13 amino acids. In DNA form, the CDR3 reads TGTGCCAGTACAGACCAGGGGGCAACTGAAGCTTTCTTT. Its protein is CASTDQGATEAFF.

A few counts support this clone. The genes are TRBV12-5 and TRBJ1-5; D gene ambiguous. The germline CDR1 and CDR2 sequences are LGHNT and FRNRAP. The CDR3 extends over 15 amino acids. V lost 3 bases to trimming and J lost 0 bases, with 9 bases between them. The CDR3, as DNA: TGTGCTAGTGGTTTTGGACTTAATAGCAATCAGCCCCAGCATTTT. Encoded protein: CASGFGLNSNQPQHF. Complete variable domain (other parts from reference TRBV12-5 and TRBJ1-5): DARVTQTPRHKVTEMGQEVTMRCQPILGHNTVFWYRQTMMQGLELLAYFRNRAPLDDSGMPKDRFSAEMPDATLATLKIQPSEPRDSAVYFCASGFGLNSNQPQHFGDGTRLSIL.

The chain carries TRBV11-2 and TRBJ2-1; TRBD2 agrees at 12 bases. This CDR3 spans 15 amino acids. Germline V gene sequence: CDR1 SGHAT, CDR2 FQNNGV. V was pared by 4 bases and J by 4 bases, with 2 bases of the junction left unmatched. The CDR3 sequence: CASSSTSGRYNEQFF. The DNA for the CDR3 is TGTGCCAGCAGCTCGACTAGCGGGAGATACAATGAGCAGTTCTTC.

V and J are TRBV11-1 and TRBJ1-2, with D tentatively TRBD1 (5 bases). Trimming removed 1 base from V and 4 bases from J, with 13 bases in between. This CDR3 comprises 15 residues. CDR1 is SGHAT, CDR2 FQDESV, per germline (reference sequence). CDR3 sequence (DNA): TGTGCCAGCAGCTTAGGCGGCGGGGCTAGCTATGGCTACACCTTC. It yields the protein CASSLGGGASYGYTF.

J is TRBJ2-3 and V is TRBV4-1; D is ambiguous. V lost 1 base to trimming and J lost 0 bases, with 8 bases between them. Germline values: CDR1 MGHRA, CDR2 YSYEKL. The CDR3 length is 15 residues. The CDR3 DNA reads as TGCGCCAGCAGCCAAGTTCCCACTAGCACAGATACGCAGTATTTT. Amino acid sequence: CASSQVPTSTDTQYF.

This sequence joins TRBV11-1 and TRBJ2-4; perhaps TRBD1 as D (5 bases). Trimming stripped 5 bases from V and 3 bases from J, with 14 bases between. Looked up from germline, CDR1 is SGHAT and CDR2 is FQDESV (reference sequence). The CDR3 runs to 15 residues. The CDR3 loop is CASSDTRDYKNIQYF. CDR3 nucleotide sequence: TGTGCCAGCAGCGACACCAGGGATTACAAAAACATTCAGTACTTC. The whole variable domain, filled in from reference TRBV11-1 and TRBJ2-4, reads EAEVAQSPRYKITEKSQAVAFWCDPISGHATLYWYRQILGQGPELLVQFQDESVVDDSQLPKDRFSAERLKGVDSTLKIQPAELGDSAMYLCASSDTRDYKNIQYFGAGTRLSVL.

The chain combines TRBV11-3 with TRBJ2-7, with TRBD1 as a possible D gene (5 bases). Trimming took off 2 bases at V and 0 bases at J, with 23 bases between the two ends. Germline V gene data show CDR1 as SGHNT and CDR2 as YENEEA. The CDR3 extends over 19 amino acids. CDR3 nucleotide sequence: TGTGCCAGCAGCTTAAGGCTCAGGGCTTCGCTTTACGGCTCCTACGAGCAGTACTTC. This gives the protein CASSLRLRASLYGSYEQYF.

DNA of the CDR3: TGTGCCAGCAGCCGCGGGACAGGGGTAGAGACCCAGTACTTC. This gives the protein CASSRGTGVETQYF. The rearrangement joins TRBV7-2 to TRBJ2-5, with 10 bases matching TRBD1. V gave up 5 bases and J gave up 4 bases; unmatched junction bases: 4. This CDR3 has 14 residues. Germline V gives CDR1 SGHTA, CDR2 FQGNSA.

This chain joins TRBV5-1 and TRBJ1-2, with 7 bases identical to TRBD1. Germline V gene lookup returns CDR1 SGHRS and CDR2 YFSETQ. V lost 3 bases to trimming and J lost 5 bases; unmatched junction nucleotides: 16. The CDR3 is made up of 17 amino acids. The CDR3 protein is CASSWGDRERRAYGYTF. The CDR3 nucleotides are TGCGCCAGCAGCTGGGGCGACAGGGAGCGCAGGGCGTATGGCTACACCTTC.

The V and J genes are TRBV30 and TRBJ1-1, with D possibly being TRBD1 (5 bases). Between the trimmed V and J ends, which lost 0 bases and 4 bases, there was a span of 12 bases. Germline CDR1 reads GTSNPN; CDR2 reads SVGIG (reference sequence). The CDR3 totals 14 residues. CDR3 coding DNA: TGTGCCTGGAGTGTTGAGGGTAGGGGCACTGAAGCTTTCTTT. Protein: CAWSVEGRGTEAFF. Variable domain in full (rest from reference TRBV30 and TRBJ1-1): SQTIHQWPATLVQPVGSPLSLECTVEGTSNPNLYWYRQAAGRGLQLLFYSVGIGQISSEVPQNLSASRPQDRQFILSSKKLLLSDSGFYLCAWSVEGRGTEAFFGQGTRLTVV.

The V call is TRBV18, the J call TRBJ2-2; 10 bases fit TRBD1. This CDR3 is built from 14 residues. Germline lookup yields CDR1 KGHSH and CDR2 LQKENI. V was pared by 6 bases and J by 9 bases, with 7 bases of the junction left unmatched. CDR3 protein: CASSVGTGARELFF. DNA for the CDR3: TGTGCCAGCTCCGTCGGGACAGGGGCCAGGGAGCTGTTTTTT.

The chain is built from TRBV20-1 and TRBJ2-7; a possible D gene is TRBD1 (5 bases). The CDR3 totals 15 residues. Trimming removed 3 bases at V and 5 bases at J, with 20 bases between. Germline V CDR1 and CDR2: DFQATT, SNEGSKA (reference sequence). The CDR3 DNA reads as TGCAGTGCTAGTGGTGTGGCAGGGAACCCCCACGAGCAGTACTTC. Protein product: CSASGVAGNPHEQYF.

With regard to this clone: Relative to the germline gene, one junction end is altered; a read error may explain this. The chain couples TRBV3-1 (or the pseudogene TRBV3-2) to TRBJ1-5; D unresolved. Germline V gene data show CDR1 as LGHDT and CDR2 as YNNKEL (reference sequence). The length of the CDR3 is 12 residues. CDR3 protein: CASSQASGSRYF. CDR3 nucleotides: TGTGCCAGCAGCCAAGCCTCCGGGTCCCGGTATTTT.

The V gene is TRBV9, the J gene TRBJ1-4; no reliable D call. Trimming left V 0 bases short and J 10 bases short, with 10 bases between. Germline CDR1 reads SGDLS; CDR2 reads YYNGEE. The CDR3 has 13 amino acids. CDR3 nucleotide sequence: TGTGCCAGCAGCGTAGCGGGGTCCGGAAAACTGTTTTTT. This encodes CASSVAGSGKLFF.

The chain joins TRBV11-2 to TRBJ2-3; D is unclear. The V and J ends lost 1 base and 0 bases respectively, with 14 bases between them. Germline V gene data show CDR1 as SGHAT and CDR2 as FQNNGV. The length of the CDR3 is 17 residues. The CDR3 region is CASSLVFIAGSTDTQYF. The CDR3 DNA is TGTGCCAGCAGCTTAGTGTTTATCGCAGGTAGCACAGATACGCAGTATTTT.

This sequence joins TRBV6-6 and TRBJ2-2; 7 bases agree with TRBD1. With 6 bases clipped from V and 1 base from J, the junction kept 5 bases outside the gene matches. This CDR3 spans 15 amino acids. Germline CDR1 reads MNHNY; CDR2 reads SVGAGI (reference sequence). CDR3 nucleotides: TGTGCCAGCAGCCGGGACAGCATGAACACCGGGGAGCTGTTTTTT. Its protein is CASSRDSMNTGELFF.

This clone was observed once. The chain uses TRBV6-1 and TRBJ1-5; D not resolved. Per the germline V gene, CDR1 is MNHNS and CDR2 is SASEGT. This CDR3 spans 14 amino acids. V lost 1 base and J 0 bases, leaving 4 bases between the germline ends. Here the CDR3 reads CASSEDYSNQPQHF. The CDR3 DNA reads as TGTGCCAGCAGTGAAGACTATAGCAATCAGCCCCAGCATTTT.

This chain joins TRBV18 and TRBJ2-1, with D tentatively TRBD1 or TRBD2 (6 bases each). Germline lookup yields CDR1 KGHSH and CDR2 LQKENI. V was pared by 3 bases and J by 2 bases, with 14 bases between. The CDR3 consists of 16 residues. CDR3 coding DNA: TGTGCCAGCTCACCCACGGTAGGGGGGACCTACAATGAGCAGTTCTTC. It yields the protein CASSPTVGGTYNEQFF.

V is TRBV4-1 and J is TRBJ1-2; D unclear. The CDR3 covers 14 residues. V was cut by 1 base and J by 8 bases, with 14 bases left in between. The V gene's germline CDR1 is MGHRA and CDR2 YSYEKL. For the CDR3, the DNA is TGCGCCAGCAGCCAAGTCGGGCCGCTGGGAGGCTACACCTTC. Protein product: CASSQVGPLGGYTF.

The V and J genes are TRBV10-2 and TRBJ2-7; D is unclear. V was clipped by 10 bases and J by 2 bases, with 15 bases between them. Germline lookup yields CDR1 WSHSY and CDR2 SAAADI. This CDR3 has 13 amino acids. The CDR3 loop reads CATSPANAYEQYF. The CDR3 DNA is TGCGCCACCTCACCAGCGAACGCCTACGAGCAGTACTTC.

V gene TRBV7-3 combines with J gene TRBJ2-3; the D is unclear. CDR1 and CDR2 from the germline V gene are SGHTA and FQGTGA. This CDR3 is 12 amino acids long. Deletions cut 5 bases from V and 2 bases from J, with 5 bases between. The CDR3 loop is CASSINTDTQYF. The CDR3 DNA follows: TGTGCCAGCAGCATAAACACAGATACGCAGTATTTT.